Listed here is a single TCR beta chain. Its antigen is not identified. These data belong to a study of CD8 T cells in ankylosing spondylitis. TCRdb re-analysed the 5' RACE reads in MiXCR, keeping a single row per CDR3 protein. This sample has approximately 440,000 distinct CDR3 sequences, with approximately 17% found just once. Germline CDR1 LNHNV, CDR2 YYDKDF (reference sequence). V lost 1 base and J lost 4, with 17 bases in between. The CDR3 runs to 17 residues. Study-wide results and caveats: Fewer than ten highly homologous variants made up a TCR beta motif that seemed to typify ankylosing spondylitis blood.

Input material: blood, either unsorted or a sorted T cell fraction (not recorded which). J is TRBJ2-1 and V is TRBV15; maybe TRBD1 (6 bases). This receptor was taken from a male donor with ankylosing spondylitis. The CDR3 region has the DNA TGTGCCACCAGCAGAGTTGGGGGCCCCACTGGATACAATGAGCAGTTCTTC. Amino acids: CATSRVGGPTGYNEQFF.